The 30 T cell receptor beta chains given below trace back to one sample, sequenced in a study of Graves' ophthalmopathy and Graves' hyperthyroidism (dated by TCRdb to the late 2010s). The listed sequencing device is Illumina HiSeq 2000. For repertoire sequencing, the TCR beta CDR3 regions were amplified from RNA transcripts. HTBI primers and the Qiagen OneStep RT-PCR kit were used in a first-round RT-PCR, which was followed by a second-round multiplex PCR, size selection and purification. TCRdb trimmed the raw reads at Q25, called clones with MiXCR and kept productive beta chains. Rows are unified per CDR3 protein, each entry keeping the most common DNA and genes. The table for this sample lists 450,000 to 600,000 distinct CDR3 sequences; less than 40% of them were counted only once. The ten largest clones represent roughly 4% of the sample. The sequenced sample consisted of peripheral blood or thyroid tissue (not recorded which). Receptors originate from an adult man with Graves' hyperthyroidism.

This clonotype was recorded many times. The gene calls are TRBV5-1 and TRBJ1-2; 7 bases match TRBD1. The CDR3 is 12 amino acids. Germline V CDR1 and CDR2: SGHRS, YFSETQ. The V gene end was trimmed by 7 bases and the J gene end by 8 bases; junction bases not matched to a gene: 8. The CDR3 DNA follows: TGCGCCAGCTCTGCAGGGGGAGGAGGCTACACCTTC. It yields the protein CASSAGGGGYTF.

This clonotype was observed many times. The chain joins TRBV5-6 to TRBJ2-7, with D maybe TRBD1 (5 bases). CDR1 is SGHDT, CDR2 YYEEEE, per germline. V was pared by 3 bases and J by 5 bases, with 12 bases between. The length of the CDR3 is 13 residues. CDR3 loop: CASSSRVSDEQYF. In nucleotides, the CDR3 is TGTGCCAGCAGCTCCAGGGTATCGGACGAGCAGTACTTC.

Only one count was recorded for this clonotype. The V and J genes are TRBV7-8 and TRBJ1-6; D might be TRBD1 (5 bases). Trimming pared 5 bases from V and 7 bases from J, leaving 15 bases between. The CDR3 has 15 residues. Germline CDR1 reads SGHVS; CDR2 reads FQNEAQ. CDR3 DNA: TGTGCCAGCAGCAAGGGGCCCTCTGTCAATTCACCCCTCCACTTT. Its translation: CASSKGPSVNSPLHF.

This clonotype was found a few times. The gene calls are TRBV4-1 and TRBJ1-3; D call uncertain. Trimming removed 4 bases at V and 1 base at J, with 11 bases between. Per germline, CDR1 MGHRA and CDR2 YSYEKL. The CDR3 loop spans 15 amino acids. CDR3 sequence: CASSRIGSSGNTIYF. CDR3 DNA sequence: TGCGCCAGCAGCCGAATAGGGAGTTCTGGAAACACCATATATTTT.

This clonotype was counted many times. The CDR3 DNA reads TGTGCCAGCAGTGGGGCCCAGGGTGGGACCTATGGCTACACCTTC. Its protein is CASSGAQGGTYGYTF. The chain combines TRBV2 with TRBJ1-2; possibly TRBD1 for D (5 bases). The length of the CDR3 is 15 residues. Per germline, CDR1 SNHLY and CDR2 FYNNEI. The V and J ends lost 4 bases and 4 bases respectively, with 16 bases between them.

This chain uses TRBV12-5 with TRBJ1-2, with unresolved D. Germline CDR1 reads LGHNT; CDR2 reads FRNRAP. This CDR3 comprises 14 residues. V was shortened by 1 base and J by 3 bases, with 9 bases between the two germline ends. The CDR3 protein is CASGLGTSYYGYTF. The DNA for the CDR3 is TGTGCTAGTGGTTTGGGGACGAGCTACTATGGCTACACCTTC.

In the case of this clonotype: One base away lies a much larger clone, so this may be a sequencing read error. This rearrangement joins TRBV10-3 to TRBJ1-2, with D hard to call. In germline, CDR1 is ENHRY, CDR2 SYGVKD. The CDR3 has 14 residues. V gave up 5 bases and J gave up 8 bases, with 18 bases separating them. The CDR3: CAISYNSAVSGYTF. As DNA, the CDR3 is TGTGCCATCAGTTACAATTCGGCGGTTTCCGGCTACACCTTC.

This clonotype was recorded at least ten times. The gene calls are TRBV24-1 and TRBJ1-3; D unresolved. Trimming pared 9 bases from V and 0 bases from J, leaving 8 bases between. The CDR3 contains 13 residues. Germline values: CDR1 KGHDR, CDR2 SFDVKD. CDR3 residues: CATRPSSGNTIYF. In DNA, the CDR3 is TGTGCCACCCGACCCAGCTCTGGAAACACCATATATTTT.

There are many counts of this clonotype. The rearrangement joins TRBV27 to TRBJ1-2; D might be TRBD1 (5 bases). Trimming removed 6 bases from V and 5 bases from J, with 19 bases in between. This CDR3 has 15 amino acids. From germline, CDR1 is MNHEY and CDR2 SMNVEV (reference sequence). The CDR3, as DNA: TGTGCCAGCAGGGAAGGAAAGGCAGGGCAGTATGGCTACACCTTC. Translation: CASREGKAGQYGYTF.

The chain joins TRBV27 to TRBJ2-5; no reliable D call. The CDR3 contains 9 residues. V was trimmed by 6 bases and J by 10 bases, leaving 6 bases between them. Germline CDR1 reads MNHEY; CDR2 reads SMNVEV (reference sequence). Here the CDR3 reads CASSFDQYF. CDR3 bases: TGTGCCAGCAGCTTTGACCAGTACTTC.

This chain links TRBV7-2 with TRBJ2-3; tentatively, D is TRBD1 (5 bases). The CDR3 is 13 amino acids. Trimming shortened V by 5 bases and J by 8 bases, and 14 bases separated the two germline ends. Germline CDR1 reads SGHTA; CDR2 reads FQGNSA. This CDR3 is CASSPAGGATQYF. The CDR3 DNA is TGTGCCAGCAGCCCCGCTGGTGGGGCTACGCAGTATTTT.

V and J are TRBV15 and TRBJ1-5; D gene uncertain. The CDR3 has 15 residues. Germline lookup yields CDR1 LNHNV and CDR2 YYDKDF (reference sequence). Trimming took off 0 bases at V and 1 base at J, with 7 bases between the two ends. CDR3 in DNA: TGTGCCACCAGCAGAGAGGGCTCAAGCAATCAGCCCCAGCATTTT. Protein product: CATSREGSSNQPQHF.

This clonotype was seen ten or more times. V is TRBV6-5 and J is TRBJ1-2; D call uncertain. The CDR3 spans 15 residues. Trimming took 2 bases from V and 8 from J, leaving 18 bases between them. Germline CDR1 is MNHEY and CDR2 is SVGAGI. CDR3 region: CASSYGSALPGGYTF. The DNA for the CDR3 is TGTGCCAGCAGTTACGGGTCGGCACTCCCGGGGGGCTACACCTTC.

In its sample, this clonotype was seen many times. CDR3 coding DNA: TGTGCCAGCAGTTACGAGGTGAACACTGAAGCTTTCTTT. Translation: CASSYEVNTEAFF. V and J are TRBV6-6 and TRBJ1-1; no clear D gene. V was pared by 2 bases and J by 0 bases, with 4 bases between. The CDR3 is made up of 13 amino acids. Germline assignment: CDR1 MNHNY and CDR2 SVGAGI (reference sequence).

In its sample, this clonotype was seen many times. V is TRBV10-3 and J is TRBJ1-1; D is perhaps TRBD1 (5 bases). Germline V CDR1 and CDR2: ENHRY, SYGVKD. The CDR3 has 13 residues. Trimming removed 4 bases at V and 8 bases at J, with 14 bases between. The CDR3 DNA reads TGTGCCATCAGTGGATCAGGGAACGGGGAAGCTTTCTTT. Translation: CAISGSGNGEAFF.

This clonotype was seen many times. The V gene is TRBV7-2, the J gene TRBJ1-2; possibly TRBD1 for D (6 bases). Germline V gene lookup returns CDR1 SGHTA and CDR2 FQGNSA. Trimming removed 2 bases from V and 0 bases from J, with 10 bases in between. The CDR3 extends over 15 amino acids. The CDR3 DNA follows: TGTGCCAGCAGCTTAATAGGGGGAGCTAACTATGGCTACACCTTC. Protein product: CASSLIGGANYGYTF.

This clonotype has a handful of counts. The chain uses TRBV12-3 or TRBV12-4 and TRBJ1-5; D might be TRBD1 (5 bases). Deletions cut 1 base from V and 8 bases from J, with 9 bases between. The CDR3 has 13 residues. The CDR3 protein is CASSLEGGEPQHF. In DNA, the CDR3 is TGTGCCAGCAGTTTAGAGGGAGGGGAGCCCCAGCATTTT.

With regard to this clonotype: This CDR3 is missing its conserved last phenylalanine or tryptophan, likely due to a read error. The rearrangement uses TRBV27 and TRBJ2-7; D not certain. The CDR3 covers 14 residues. Germline loops: CDR1 MNHEY, CDR2 SMNVEV (reference sequence). V gave up 5 bases and J gave up 4 bases, with 15 bases separating them. CDR3 sequence: CASSPRIHGYEQYL. The CDR3 nucleotides are TGTGCCAGCAGTCCGCGGATCCATGGGTACGAGCAGTACCTC.

The V gene is TRBV18, the J gene TRBJ1-2; possibly TRBD1 for D (5 bases). Between the trimmed V and J ends, which lost 3 bases and 4 bases, there was a span of 15 bases. The CDR3 loop spans 15 amino acids. Germline loops: CDR1 KGHSH, CDR2 LQKENI. The CDR3 is CASSPPGGPGYGYTF. The CDR3 coding sequence is TGTGCCAGCTCACCCCCTGGGGGACCAGGCTATGGCTACACCTTC.

This chain joins TRBV5-5 and TRBJ1-2, with D maybe TRBD1 (6 bases). The CDR3 consists of 13 residues. Trimming stripped 4 bases from V and 5 bases from J, with 12 bases between. CDR1 is SGHKS, CDR2 YYEKEE, per germline (reference sequence). The CDR3 spells CASSEGTTYGYTF. CDR3 nucleotide sequence: TGTGCCAGCAGCGAAGGGACAACGTATGGCTACACCTTC.

Worth noting for this clonotype: A read error may be the cause here, since a much bigger clone is one base away. The chain links TRBV5-1 to TRBJ1-1; a possible D gene is TRBD1 (5 bases). Per the germline V gene, CDR1 is SGHRS and CDR2 is YFSETQ. The CDR3 length is 14 residues. The CDR3 reads CASSLQDVNTEASF. As DNA, the CDR3 is TGCGCCAGCAGCTTACAGGATGTGAACACTGAAGCTTCCTTT.

This clonotype was counted ten times or more. This rearrangement joins TRBV15 to TRBJ2-2; no reliable D call. Germline values: CDR1 LNHNV, CDR2 YYDKDF (reference sequence). This CDR3 is built from 12 residues. V was cut by 0 bases and J by 5 bases, with 1 base left in between. The CDR3 DNA sequence: TGTGCCACCAGCAGAGATACCGGGGAGCTGTTTTTT. The encoded protein is CATSRDTGELFF.

This clonotype was observed a handful of times. The J gene is TRBJ1-5, the V gene TRBV6-1; 7 bases are shared with TRBD1. The CDR3 spans 15 residues. V lost 5 bases to trimming and J lost 6 bases; unmatched junction nucleotides: 10. Germline V gives CDR1 MNHNS, CDR2 SASEGT. The CDR3 here is CASSPDREWSQPQHF. CDR3 DNA sequence: TGTGCCAGCAGTCCTGACAGGGAATGGAGTCAGCCCCAGCATTTT.

Of note for this clonotype: Germline is not matched at one junction end, which may reflect a read error. This rearrangement joins TRBV10-3 to TRBJ2-5; TRBD2 matches at 12 bases. CDR3 length equals 18 residues. CDR1 ENHRY and CDR2 SYGVKD come from the germline V gene. The CDR3: CASSEADWTSGAQETQYF. The CDR3, as DNA: TGTGCCAGCAGTGAAGCGGACTGGACTAGCGGGGCCCAAGAGACCCAGTACTTC.

This clonotype showed up just once. V and J are TRBV14 and TRBJ1-2; the D is unclear. Germline assignment: CDR1 SGHDN and CDR2 FVKESK. V lost 4 bases, J lost 0 bases, and 12 bases lay in between. The CDR3 has 15 residues. This chain's CDR3 is CASSLIEGANYGYTF. DNA for the CDR3: TGTGCCAGCAGCCTTATTGAGGGAGCTAACTATGGCTACACCTTC.

This clonotype came up once. This could be a read error, since a much larger clone is one nucleotide away. The final CDR3 position lacks the conserved phenylalanine or tryptophan, pointing to a likely read error. This chain joins TRBV5-1 and TRBJ1-5, with D unresolved. The length of the CDR3 is 15 residues. Per the germline V gene, CDR1 is SGHRS and CDR2 is YFSETQ. This chain's CDR3 is CASSVGAANNQPQHS. CDR3 DNA: TGTGCCAGCAGCGTAGGAGCCGCTAACAATCAGCCCCAGCATTCT.

There are many counts of this clonotype. V gene TRBV20-1 combines with J gene TRBJ1-1, with TRBD1 identical over 8 bases. The trim removed 5 bases at V and 6 bases at J, leaving 8 bases unmatched. The length of the CDR3 is 13 residues. Germline CDR1 and CDR2: DFQATT and SNEGSKA (reference sequence). CDR3 coding DNA: TGCAGTGCTCCGGACAGGGACGCCGCTGAAGCTTTCTTT. Its protein is CSAPDRDAAEAFF.

This clonotype was counted at least ten times. The V gene is TRBV7-9, the J gene TRBJ2-2; TRBD1 agrees at 7 bases. The CDR3 runs to 16 residues. Germline V gene lookup returns CDR1 SEHNR and CDR2 FQNEAQ (reference sequence). J lost 0 bases, V lost 4 bases, and 5 bases had no gene match. CDR3 loop: CASSYRQGSNTGELFF. The CDR3 DNA sequence: TGTGCCAGCAGCTACCGACAGGGCTCGAACACCGGGGAGCTGTTTTTT.

This chain joins TRBV13 and TRBJ2-5, with D perhaps TRBD1 (5 bases). Near its end, the DNA agrees better with TRBJ2-1, so the J call may be wrong. Germline V gives CDR1 PRHDT, CDR2 FYEKMQ (reference sequence). The CDR3 runs 16 residues. CDR3 region: CASSPLGQGIYNEQFF. The CDR3 bases are TGTGCCAGCAGCCCCCTCGGGCAGGGAATATACAATGAGCAGTTCTTC.

This clonotype appeared many times. The CDR3 region is CASSKTGDPEAFF. CDR3 DNA: TGTGCCAGCAGCAAGACAGGGGATCCTGAAGCTTTCTTT. The rearrangement uses TRBV5-8 and TRBJ1-1, with 8 bases matching TRBD1. V shed 4 bases and J 6 bases; nucleotides not matched to a gene: 5. Germline CDR1 SGHTS, CDR2 YDEGEE. The CDR3 totals 13 residues. The whole variable domain, filled in from reference TRBV5-8 and TRBJ1-1, reads EAGVTQSPTHLIKTRGQQATLRCSPISGHTSVYWYQQALGLGLQFLLWYDEGEERNRGNFPPRFSGRQFPNYSSELNVNALELEDSALYLCASSKTGDPEAFFGQGTRLTVV.